This is a list of T cell receptor beta chains from one sample in a study of blood T cell repertoires in COVID-19. Produced via immunoSEQ multiplex PCR; TCRdb's table is partial and in-frame only. The sample yields 70,000 to 85,000 clones, roughly 78% seen once. Sequencing was done on a sample of peripheral blood. The receptors originated from a human donor in a cohort sampled during active COVID-19. Both conserved end residues are part of each CDR3. A D gene is named only where the DNA matches it firmly. Clone size is stated in some rows and not others, as once, few, many or a class when expanded.

>TRBJ1-5|TRBV11-2|-|-
TGTGCCAGCAGCGAGACAGGTGGGCCCCAGCATTTT
CASSETGGPQHF
>TRBJ2-7|TRBV7-9|-|-
TGTGCCAGCAGCTTAGGGTTAGACGAGCAGTACTTC
CASSLGLDEQYF
>TRBJ2-7|TRBV3-1/TRBV3-2|few|TRBD1
TGTGCCAGCAGCCGACAGGGGGCTGCCTACGAGCAGTACTTC
CASSRQGAAYEQYF
>TRBJ2-7|TRBV5-4|-|TRBD2
TGTGCCAGCAGCTTGGAGGCGGGGGGGCCCTGGGAGCAGTACTTC
CASSLEAGGPWEQYF
>TRBJ1-5|TRBV9|-|-
TGTGCCAGCAGCGTAGGGGCGGGGGCAGGGCAGCCCCAGCATTTT
CASSVGAGAGQPQHF
>TRBJ2-1|TRBV10-1|few|TRBD1
TGCGCCAGCAGTGAGACAAGGGACAGGGATGAGCAGTTCTTC
CASSETRDRDEQFF
>TRBJ2-7|TRBV11-2|-|-
TGTGCCAGCAGCTTAGATCTACAGGGTCCCAACGAGCAGTACTTC
CASSLDLQGPNEQYF
>TRBJ2-3|TRBV20-1|few|TRBD2
TGCAGTGCTAGTGTAATTAGCGGGAGCAGCACAGATACGCAGTATTTT
CSASVISGSSTDTQYF
>TRBJ2-5|TRBV3-1/TRBV3-2|-|-
TGTGCCAGCAGTCACCGGGACTCCCTTTACTTC
CASSHRDSLYF
>TRBJ2-3|TRBV28|-|TRBD2
TGTGCCAGCAGTTTTGCTAGCGGGCGCAGCACAGATACGCAGTATTTT
CASSFASGRSTDTQYF
>TRBJ2-2|TRBV4-1|once|TRBD2
TGCGCCAGCAGTCTAGCGGGGGGCCGGCAGCTGTTTTTT
CASSLAGGRQLFF
>TRBJ1-4|TRBV7-9|-|TRBD1
TGTGCCAGCAGCCCAGGGGGACAGGTAAAAGAAAAACTGTTTTTT
CASSPGGQVKEKLFF
>TRBJ2-2|TRBV5-4|-|-
TGTGCCAGCAGCTTGGAGAGGTGGGGGGAAAACACCGGGGAGCTGTTTTTT
CASSLERWGENTGELFF
>TRBJ1-2|TRBV5-4|-|TRBD1
TGTGCCAGCAGCTACGAAAACAGGGGGCCCCATGGCTACACCTTC
CASSYENRGPHGYTF
>TRBJ2-1|TRBV11-1|once|TRBD2
TGTGCCAGCAGCTTTCTAGCGGGGGGCGACAATGAGCAGTTCTTC
CASSFLAGGDNEQFF
>TRBJ2-2|TRBV28|-|TRBD2
TGTGCCAGCAGGGTCCTACTATTAGCGGGGGGGCATACCGGGGAGCTGTTTTTT
CASRVLLLAGGHTGELFF
>TRBJ2-7|TRBV5-4|-|-
TGTGCCAGCAGCTTGAGAGGGGGGGTATACGAGCAGTACTTC
CASSLRGGVYEQYF
>TRBJ1-4|TRBV2|-|TRBD1
TGTGCCAGCAGCACAGGGGGCGATGACGAAAAACTGTTTTTT
CASSTGGDDEKLFF
>TRBJ2-2|TRBV7-2|-|TRBD1
TGTGCCAGCAGCCTTAGGACAGGGCACACCGGGGAGCTGTTTTTT
CASSLRTGHTGELFF
>TRBJ2-3|TRBV6-2/TRBV6-3|-|TRBD2
TGTGCCAGCAGTTCCCGGACTAGTTTCAATTCGCAGTATTTT
CASSSRTSFNSQYF
>TRBJ2-1|TRBV7-6|-|TRBD1
TGTGCCAGCAGCTTATCCAGGGGGACCTACAATGAGCAGTTCTTC
CASSLSRGTYNEQFF
>TRBJ2-5|TRBV18|-|TRBD1
TGTGCCAGCTCCCACAGGGGTTTTGGAGAGACCCAGTACTTC
CASSHRGFGETQYF
>TRBJ2-7|TRBV12-3/TRBV12-4|-|-
TGTGCCAGCAGTTCCCCGACAAGGTACGAGCAGTACTTC
CASSSPTRYEQYF
>TRBJ2-1|TRBV28|once|-
TGTGCCAGCAGCTCAGGGATGTGGGCCTACAATGAGCAGTTCTTC
CASSSGMWAYNEQFF
>TRBJ1-1|TRBV5-1|-|TRBD1
TGCGCCAGCAGCTTGGCCAGGGACAGGGGTTATTTGGCTGAAGCTTTCTTT
CASSLARDRGYLAEAFF
>TRBJ2-3|TRBV12-3/TRBV12-4|-|-
TGTGCCAGCAGTTTTCGGGGAAATACGCAGTATTTT
CASSFRGNTQYF
>TRBJ2-2|TRBV4-1|-|TRBD2
TGCGCCAGCAGCCAGGCGGGGGACACCGGGGAGCTGTTTTTT
CASSQAGDTGELFF
>TRBJ2-7|TRBV24-1|-|TRBD1
TGTGCCACCAGTGGAGGACAGGGGAGCTACGAGCAGTACTTC
CATSGGQGSYEQYF
>TRBJ2-3|TRBV29-1|few|TRBD1
TGCAGCGTTGGGAGGACAGGGGCAGGCACAGATACGCAGTATTTT
CSVGRTGAGTDTQYF
>TRBJ2-3|TRBV24-1|-|-
TGTGCCACCAGTGAGACACCGGGACTTCTCACAGATACGCAGTATTTT
CATSETPGLLTDTQYF
>TRBJ2-3|TRBV5-1|-|-
TGCGCCAGCAGGGACAGCCCTAGCACAGATACGCAGTATTTT
CASRDSPSTDTQYF
>TRBJ2-3|TRBV24-1|-|TRBD2
TGTGCCACCAGTGGCCCAGCGGGGGGCCCATTAAGCACAGATACGCAGTATTTT
CATSGPAGGPLSTDTQYF
>TRBJ2-1|TRBV7-2|few|TRBD2
TGTGCCAGCAGCTTAGTACATAGCGGGAAGCAGTTCTTC
CASSLVHSGKQFF
>TRBJ2-3|TRBV29-1|-|-
TGCAGCGTTGTGTCAGGGGCCCTCACAGATACGCAGTATTTT
CSVVSGALTDTQYF
>TRBJ2-3|TRBV5-1|-|TRBD2
TGCGCCAGCTGCCGCCAAGCGGGGGGGCGCACAGATACGCAGTATTTT
CASCRQAGGRTDTQYF
>TRBJ2-2|TRBV5-1|-|TRBD2
TGCGCCAGCAGCTGGGGACTAGTGGGCACCGGGGAGCTGTTTTTT
CASSWGLVGTGELFF
>TRBJ2-5|TRBV6-1|-|-
TGTGCCAGCAGTGAAGACTGGTCCCAAGAGACCCAGTACTTC
CASSEDWSQETQYF
>TRBJ2-2|TRBV28|once|-
TGTGCCAGCGATACAGGGTTGGGGGAGCTGTTTTTT
CASDTGLGELFF
>TRBJ1-2|TRBV28|-|TRBD1
TGTGCCAGCAGATCCTCAACAGGGGGTGGGTATGGCTACACCTTC
CASRSSTGGGYGYTF
>TRBJ2-5|TRBV15|-|TRBD2
TGTGCCACCAGCAGGCGTAGCGGGGTCCAAGAGACCCAGTACTTC
CATSRRSGVQETQYF
>TRBJ2-5|TRBV7-3|-|TRBD1
TGTGCCAGCAGCTTATATGGGACAGATAATCAAGAGACCCAGTACTTC
CASSLYGTDNQETQYF
>TRBJ2-7|TRBV20-1|many|TRBD1
TGCAGTGCTAGTGGGACAGCTATTACCTACGAGCAGTACTTC
CSASGTAITYEQYF
>TRBJ1-5|TRBV19|few|-
TGTGCCAGTGCAAAATCTGAGTATCAGCCCCAGCATTTT
CASAKSEYQPQHF
>TRBJ2-3|TRBV15|many|-
TGTGCCACCAGCAGAGTTCAAACGGGCACAGATACGCAGTATTTT
CATSRVQTGTDTQYF
>TRBJ2-7|TRBV19|-|TRBD1
TGTGCCAGTAGTATCAAAGGACAGGGTAGGGAGCAGTACTTC
CASSIKGQGREQYF